These 30 T cell receptor beta chains originate from one sample sequenced in a study of cytomegalovirus exposure and HLA in healthy donors. PCR amplification relied on 60 Vbeta primers (plus 13 Jbeta primers). Sequencing was performed with immunoSEQ multiplex PCR; in TCRdb, only in-frame clones are kept and a portion is missing. Here the sample spans 200,000 to 250,000 clones, approximately 81% being singletons. Material: PBMCs. The receptors shown here come from a human donor in good health.

In the case of this clone: One junction end disagrees with the germline gene, perhaps due to a read error. The chain joins TRBV7-9 to TRBJ2-7; D ambiguous. The germline V gene has CDR1 SEHNR and CDR2 FQNEAQ (reference sequence). The CDR3 covers 15 residues. The CDR3 DNA follows: TGTTCCAGCAGCTTAGTCGAGGTTCCTAGTTACGAGCAGTACTTC. It encodes CSSSLVEVPSYEQYF.

V gene TRBV5-1 combines with J gene TRBJ2-7, with 7 positions matching TRBD1. With 0 bases clipped from V and 12 bases from J, the junction kept 6 bases outside the gene matches. The CDR3 extends over 12 amino acids. Looked up from germline, CDR1 is SGHRS and CDR2 is YFSETQ. CDR3 coding DNA: TGCGCCAGCAGCTTGGACAGGGGAAGTGGGTACTTC. Amino acids: CASSLDRGSGYF.

The chain uses TRBV14 and TRBJ2-7; 7 nucleotides agree with TRBD1. V dropped 4 bases and J dropped 7; count of bases not matched to a gene: 4. The CDR3 loop spans 12 amino acids. Germline V gene data show CDR1 as SGHDN and CDR2 as FVKESK. CDR3 bases: TGTGCCAGCAGCCTCCGACAGGGTGAGCAGTACTTC. Its translation is CASSLRQGEQYF.

J is TRBJ1-3 and V is TRBV10-3; 10 positions agree with TRBD1. The CDR3 has 13 residues. Germline trimming cut 10 bases from V and 7 bases from J; bases unmatched to any gene: 7. The germline V gene encodes CDR1 ENHRY and CDR2 SYGVKD. DNA of the CDR3: TGTGCCAGCCGGACAGGGGGAGTCAACACCATATATTTT. Residues: CASRTGGVNTIYF.

The chain carries TRBV6-5 and TRBJ1-3, with TRBD1 identical over 7 bases. Germline loops: CDR1 MNHEY, CDR2 SVGAGI. CDR3 length: 14 amino acids. The J segment lost 2 bases and the V segment lost 6 bases, leaving 4 bases of the junction unmatched. The DNA of the CDR3 is TGTGCCAGCAGCGAGACAGGGACTGGAAACACCATATATTTT. The encoded protein is CASSETGTGNTIYF.

The J gene is TRBJ2-1, the V gene TRBV6-5, with TRBD2 matching 15 bases. CDR1 and CDR2 from the germline V gene are MNHEY and SVGAGI. V lost 6 bases and J lost 7; bases outside the gene matches: 4. The CDR3 is made up of 15 amino acids. CDR3 coding DNA: TGTGCCAGCAGACAGGGGACTAGCGGGAGGAATGAGCAGTTCTTC. Residues: CASRQGTSGRNEQFF.

This clone was seen a single time. The gene calls are TRBV7-2 and TRBJ2-7, with D uncertain. This CDR3 has 15 residues. The germline V gene has CDR1 SGHTA and CDR2 FQGNSA. The V end lost 5 bases, the J end lost 1 base, and 15 bases lay between the germline ends. The CDR3 loop reads CASSLIAGRSYEQYF. CDR3 DNA sequence: TGTGCCAGCAGCCTAATAGCTGGTAGGTCCTACGAGCAGTACTTC.

The genes are TRBV9 and TRBJ2-2; D remains ambiguous. Trimming cost V 5 bases and J 0 bases, with 8 bases left between them. Germline V gene sequence: CDR1 SGDLS, CDR2 YYNGEE. The CDR3 contains 14 residues. In nucleotides, the CDR3 is TGTGCCAGCAGGGCGGAGCCGAACACCGGGGAGCTGTTTTTT. This sequence encodes CASRAEPNTGELFF.

The count of this clone is one. The gene calls are TRBV7-8 and TRBJ2-7, with D maybe TRBD1 (5 bases). In germline, CDR1 is SGHVS, CDR2 FQNEAQ. V gave up 0 bases and J gave up 0 bases, with 12 bases separating them. The CDR3 is 16 amino acids. The CDR3 DNA reads as TGTGCCAGCAGCTTAGCGAAGAGACAGATCTCCTACGAGCAGTACTTC. This codes for CASSLAKRQISYEQYF.

About this clone: A junction end diverges from the germline sequence, so it may reflect a read error. The rearrangement links TRBV7-9 to TRBJ1-2, with a weak D call TRBD1 (5 bases). The CDR3 spans 12 residues. Germline V CDR1 and CDR2: SEHNR, FQNEAQ (reference sequence). CDR3 nucleotide sequence: TGTTCCAGCACCCCAGGGTACTATGGCTACACCTTC. Its protein is CSSTPGYYGYTF.

This rearrangement joins TRBV5-4 to TRBJ2-3; 11 bases fit TRBD2. V lost 3 bases and J lost 2; bases outside the gene matches: 5. CDR1 is SGHNT, CDR2 YYREEE, per germline (reference sequence). The CDR3 is made up of 16 amino acids. For the CDR3, the DNA is TGTGCCAGCAGCTCCTTAGCGGGGGGGTTCACAGATACGCAGTATTTT. Translating it yields CASSSLAGGFTDTQYF. Filled out from reference TRBV5-4 and TRBJ2-3, the complete variable domain reads ETGVTQSPTHLIKTRGQQVTLRCSSQSGHNTVSWYQQALGQGPQFIFQYYREEENGRGNFPPRFSGLQFPNYSSELNVNALELDDSALYLCASSSLAGGFTDTQYFGPGTRLTVL.

The V and J genes are TRBV7-9 and TRBJ1-1, with TRBD1 matching 12 bases. J gave up 5 bases and V 1 base, and 2 bases lay outside the gene matches. The CDR3 spans 15 residues. Germline V gene sequence: CDR1 SEHNR, CDR2 FQNEAQ (reference sequence). This CDR3 is CASSLGDRGLTEAFF. The CDR3 nucleotides are TGTGCCAGCAGCTTAGGGGACAGGGGGCTGACTGAAGCTTTCTTT. Full variable domain (outside the CDR3, taken from reference TRBV7-9 and TRBJ1-1): DTGVSQNPRHKITKRGQNVTFRCDPISEHNRLYWYRQTLGQGPEFLTYFQNEAQLEKSRLLSDRFSAERPKGSFSTLEIQRTEQGDSAMYLCASSLGDRGLTEAFFGQGTRLTVV.

Written as DNA, the CDR3 is TGTGCCAGCAGCTTAGGCGTCAATCAGCCCCAGCATTTT. The encoded protein is CASSLGVNQPQHF. V usage is TRBV7-2 and J usage is TRBJ1-5; D unresolved. CDR1 and CDR2 from the germline V gene are SGHTA and FQGNSA. The CDR3 has 13 residues. V was pared by 1 base and J by 3 bases, with 4 bases between.

J is TRBJ2-2 and V is TRBV4-1; 11 bases are shared with TRBD2. The CDR3 runs to 18 residues. V lost 5 bases to trimming and J lost 0 bases; unmatched junction nucleotides: 8. The germline V gene encodes CDR1 MGHRA and CDR2 YSYEKL. The CDR3 sequence is CASSMGRLAGSNTGELFF. The CDR3 nucleotides read TGCGCCAGCAGCATGGGGAGACTAGCGGGATCGAACACCGGGGAGCTGTTTTTT.

The rearrangement joins TRBV2 to TRBJ2-7, with TRBD2 matching over 10 bases. Trimming at V came to 6 bases and at J to 0 bases, leaving 14 bases not matched to a gene. CDR1 is SNHLY and CDR2 is FYNNEI in the germline V gene. This CDR3 region has 18 residues. CDR3 DNA: TGTGCCAGCAGCGAGCCGGTGGGTAGCGGGAGGAGCTCCTACGAGCAGTACTTC. Its translation is CASSEPVGSGRSSYEQYF.

This chain connects TRBV4-1 to TRBJ1-2, with TRBD1 matching 8 bases. With 2 bases clipped from V and 8 bases from J, the junction kept 7 bases outside the gene matches. The CDR3 runs 14 residues. The germline CDR1 and CDR2 sequences are MGHRA and YSYEKL. In nucleotides, the CDR3 is TGCGCCAGCAGCCAACTGACAGGGGAAAAAGGCTACACCTTC. Encoded protein: CASSQLTGEKGYTF.

With regard to this clone: The junction departs from germline at one end; a sequencing error may be responsible. In nucleotides, the CDR3 is TGTGCTAGCAGGGGGCGGGAGAATGAGCAGTTCTTC. Its protein is CASRGRENEQFF. This chain joins TRBV5-4 and TRBJ2-1; tentatively, D is TRBD1 (8 bases). The germline V gene has CDR1 SGHNT and CDR2 YYREEE (reference sequence). The length of the CDR3 is 12 residues.

This sequence joins TRBV4-2 and TRBJ2-7, with 11 bases lining up with TRBD2. Per the germline V gene, CDR1 is LGHNA and CDR2 is YNFKEQ. This CDR3 is built from 15 residues. The trim removed 1 base at V and 2 bases at J, leaving 1 base unmatched. DNA of the CDR3: TGTGCCAGCAGCCAAGGACTAGCGGGGCCCTACGAGCAGTACTTC. Translation gives CASSQGLAGPYEQYF.

The CDR3 nucleotides read TGTGCCAGCAGCTCTGGATCGACACCTCCCTACGAGCAGTACTTC. Translating gives CASSSGSTPPYEQYF. The chain uses TRBV7-2 and TRBJ2-7; the D is unclear. The CDR3 contains 15 residues. The germline CDR1 and CDR2 sequences are SGHTA and FQGNSA. V lost 4 bases to trimming and J lost 2 bases, with 15 bases between them.

This clone was observed a few times. The CDR3 region is CASSLGQPYGYTF. The CDR3 DNA is TGTGCCAGCAGCCTGGGACAGCCGTATGGCTACACCTTC. The V gene is TRBV28, the J gene TRBJ1-2, with 7 bases that match TRBD1. The trim removed 6 bases at V and 5 bases at J, leaving 6 bases unmatched. CDR1 is MDHEN, CDR2 SYDVKM, per germline. CDR3 length equals 13 residues.

The chain uses TRBV7-9 and TRBJ2-2, with 7 bases lining up with TRBD2. Germline V CDR1 and CDR2: SEHNR, FQNEAQ (reference sequence). This CDR3 region has 16 residues. J was trimmed by 2 bases and V by 5 bases; bases with no gene match: 8. CDR3 sequence reads: CASSPPGTTNTGELFF. In DNA, the CDR3 is TGTGCCAGCAGCCCCCCTGGGACTACTAACACCGGGGAGCTGTTTTTT.

The J gene is TRBJ1-1, the V gene TRBV7-2; 8 bases are a match to TRBD1. Trimming removed 2 bases from V and 11 bases from J; junction bases left unmatched: 10. Germline V lookup: CDR1 SGHTA, CDR2 FQGNSA. This CDR3 region has 14 residues. CDR3 in DNA: TGTGCCAGCAGCTTACAGGGGGCCGGGGATAGGGCTTTCTTT. Translation: CASSLQGAGDRAFF.

This clone was recorded a few times. The chain couples TRBV7-9 to TRBJ1-4, with 10 bases identical to TRBD1. This CDR3 is built from 17 residues. Trimming cost V 1 base and J 3 bases; bases outside gene matches: 5. Germline assignment: CDR1 SEHNR and CDR2 FQNEAQ (reference sequence). CDR3 nucleotides: TGTGCCAGCAGCTTAGTCGACAGGGGGCTGGCTAATGAAAAACTGTTTTTT. Translating it yields CASSLVDRGLANEKLFF.

This sequence joins TRBV5-1 and TRBJ2-3, with TRBD1 matching 10 bases. The CDR3 runs to 15 residues. V lost 4 bases, J lost 1 base, and 3 bases stayed unmatched. CDR1 SGHRS and CDR2 YFSETQ come from the germline V gene. CDR3 residues: CASSRDRGGTDTQYF. Written as DNA, the CDR3 is TGCGCCAGCAGCCGGGACAGGGGAGGCACAGATACGCAGTATTTT. Variable domain in full (rest from reference TRBV5-1 and TRBJ2-3): KAGVTQTPRYLIKTRGQQVTLSCSPISGHRSVSWYQQTPGQGLQFLFEYFSETQRNKGNFPGRFSGRQFSNSRSEMNVSTLELGDSALYLCASSRDRGGTDTQYFGPGTRLTVL.

This clone was picked up one time. The gene calls are TRBV6-6 and TRBJ1-3; tentatively, D is TRBD1 (5 bases). Trimming stripped 1 base from V and 3 bases from J, with 10 bases between. CDR3 size: 15 residues. Germline V CDR1 and CDR2: MNHNY, SVGAGI (reference sequence). The DNA of the CDR3 is TGTGCCAGCAGTTACTTAGCGGGGGGTGGAAACACCATATATTTT. Its translation is CASSYLAGGGNTIYF.

This rearrangement joins TRBV6-6 to TRBJ2-7; TRBD2 matches 11 bases. The CDR3 runs 16 residues. Germline assignment: CDR1 MNHNY and CDR2 SVGAGI (reference sequence). With 6 bases clipped from V and 2 bases from J, the junction kept 9 bases outside the gene matches. The CDR3, as DNA: TGTGCCAGCAGCCAGACCGGGACTAGCGGAACCTACGAGCAGTACTTC. This translates into CASSQTGTSGTYEQYF.

This clone was detected a few times. The chain combines TRBV10-1 with TRBJ2-3; TRBD2 is a possible D gene (5 bases). This CDR3 is 18 amino acids long. Germline assignment: CDR1 WNHNN and CDR2 SYGVQD (reference sequence). The V and J ends lost 4 bases and 0 bases respectively, with 20 bases between them. The CDR3: CASSGRDFNFTSTDTQYF. Written as DNA, the CDR3 is TGCGCCAGCAGTGGACGGGATTTCAACTTCACTAGCACAGATACGCAGTATTTT.

The chain couples TRBV5-1 to TRBJ2-5; 8 bases align to TRBD2. With V trimmed by 4 bases and J by 2 bases, 7 bases remained unmatched. Germline CDR1 and CDR2: SGHRS and YFSETQ. This CDR3 spans 15 amino acids. The CDR3 sequence is CASSTGGDGQETQYF. CDR3 coding DNA: TGCGCCAGCAGCACGGGGGGGGACGGGCAAGAGACCCAGTACTTC. The full variable domain, completed using reference TRBV5-1 and TRBJ2-5, is KAGVTQTPRYLIKTRGQQVTLSCSPISGHRSVSWYQQTPGQGLQFLFEYFSETQRNKGNFPGRFSGRQFSNSRSEMNVSTLELGDSALYLCASSTGGDGQETQYFGPGTRLLVL.

This chain uses TRBV7-2 with TRBJ2-7; 7 bases agree with TRBD1. CDR3 length: 13 amino acids. The V segment lost 3 bases and the J segment 6 bases; nucleotides outside the gene matches: 5. CDR1 is SGHTA, CDR2 FQGNSA, per germline. Written as DNA, the CDR3 is TGTGCCAGCAGCTTGAATCCAGGGGGCGAGCAGTACTTC. This translates into CASSLNPGGEQYF.

The V call is TRBV4-1, the J call TRBJ2-4; a weak D match, TRBD2 (5 bases). The CDR3 has 16 residues. Germline loops: CDR1 MGHRA, CDR2 YSYEKL. Trimming removed 5 bases at V and 0 bases at J, with 14 bases between. CDR3 region: CASSAPTNLAKNIQYF. CDR3 DNA sequence: TGCGCCAGCAGCGCCCCGACTAATCTAGCCAAAAACATTCAGTACTTC.